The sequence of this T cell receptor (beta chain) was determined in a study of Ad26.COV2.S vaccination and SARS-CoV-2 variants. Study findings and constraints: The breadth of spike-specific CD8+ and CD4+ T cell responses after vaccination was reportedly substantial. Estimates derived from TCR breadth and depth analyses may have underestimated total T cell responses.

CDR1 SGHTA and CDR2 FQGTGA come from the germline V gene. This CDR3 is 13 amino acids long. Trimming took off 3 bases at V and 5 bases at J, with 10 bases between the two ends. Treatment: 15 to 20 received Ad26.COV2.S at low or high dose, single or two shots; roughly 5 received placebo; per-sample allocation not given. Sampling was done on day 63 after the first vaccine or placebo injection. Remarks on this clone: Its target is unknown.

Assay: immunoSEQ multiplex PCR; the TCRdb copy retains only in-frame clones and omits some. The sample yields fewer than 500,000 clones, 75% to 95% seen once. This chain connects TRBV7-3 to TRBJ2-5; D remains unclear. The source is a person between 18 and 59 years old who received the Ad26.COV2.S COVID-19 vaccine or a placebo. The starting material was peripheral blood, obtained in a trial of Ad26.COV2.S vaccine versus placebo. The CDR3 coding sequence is TGTGCCAGCAGCTTGGGGTTTAGGGAGACCCAGTACTTC. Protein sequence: CASSLGFRETQYF.